This TCR beta chain comes out of a study of shared clonotypes between healthy human individuals. Looking at the study overall: Donor ages ranged 18 to 49 years: two women, a few men.

Deep was the level at which the assay was run. Profiled with immunoSEQ multiplex PCR; TCRdb holds only in-frame clones, not every one. The sample lists a few hundred thousand clones, about 80% occurring once. Those who donated were healthy HIV-negative adults, with no recent acute infections or vaccinations reported. CDR1 KGHSH and CDR2 LQKENI come from the germline V gene. This CDR3 has 16 residues. V lost 2 bases to trimming and J lost 3 bases, with 14 bases between them. About this clone: Its cognate antigen is unknown.

Study conclusions and caveats: The researchers took only blood, and tissue repertoires probably look different.

The sample comprised PBMCs. This TCR derives from a woman in her thirties or forties in good health. Some clones in this sample may be carry-over from other donors' samples. The chain employs TRBV18 and TRBJ2-1; D is possibly TRBD2 (7 bases). The CDR3 reads CASSPSAGAGYNEQFF. The CDR3 DNA reads as TGTGCCAGCTCACCATCTGCGGGGGCAGGCTACAATGAGCAGTTCTTC.